The next 17 T cell receptor beta chains were all read from a single sample in a study of blood T cell repertoires in COVID-19. Sequencing used immunoSEQ multiplex PCR; TCRdb keeps in-frame clones, though not all of them. The table lists 130,000 or so clones, roughly 91% of them singletons. The material sequenced was peripheral blood. The receptors were gathered from a man aged 50 to 59 with active or convalescent COVID-19.

The CDR3 loop is CASSRIPGGSGGGELFF. CDR3 DNA: TGTGCCAGCAGCCGGATTCCTGGCGGGAGTGGGGGCGGGGAGCTGTTTTTT. The chain uses TRBV5-5 and TRBJ2-2, with TRBD2 identical over 7 bases. V dropped 4 bases and J dropped 7; count of bases not matched to a gene: 16. CDR3 length equals 17 residues. CDR1 SGHKS and CDR2 YYEKEE come from the germline V gene (reference sequence).

The rearrangement uses TRBV19 and TRBJ1-1; D not certain. Germline V lookup: CDR1 LNHDA, CDR2 SQIVND (reference sequence). The CDR3 extends over 13 amino acids. Between the trimmed V and J ends, which lost 7 bases and 0 bases, there was a span of 9 bases. In DNA, the CDR3 is TGTGCCAGTATGAGGCAGATGAACACTGAAGCTTTCTTT. Translation: CASMRQMNTEAFF.

The rearrangement links TRBV5-4 to TRBJ1-1; D perhaps matches TRBD1 (5 bases). The ends were cut back, 0 bases at V and 5 bases at J, with 8 bases in the middle. Germline V gene data show CDR1 as SGHNT and CDR2 as YYREEE (reference sequence). The CDR3 spans 13 residues. The CDR3 spells CASSLAGRTEAFF. In DNA, the CDR3 is TGTGCCAGCAGCTTGGCAGGGCGAACTGAAGCTTTCTTT.

The CDR3 DNA sequence: TGTGCCAGCAGCTTGTTACTAGCGGCCCAAGAGACCCAGTACTTC. This gives the protein CASSLLLAAQETQYF. The V and J genes are TRBV5-4 and TRBJ2-5; the match to TRBD2 covers 8 bases. CDR1 is SGHNT and CDR2 is YYREEE in the germline V gene (reference sequence). V shed 1 base and J 1 base; nucleotides not matched to a gene: 3. The CDR3 totals 15 residues. Full variable domain (missing parts from reference TRBV5-4 and TRBJ2-5): ETGVTQSPTHLIKTRGQQVTLRCSSQSGHNTVSWYQQALGQGPQFIFQYYREEENGRGNFPPRFSGLQFPNYSSELNVNALELDDSALYLCASSLLLAAQETQYFGPGTRLLVL.

V is TRBV28 and J is TRBJ1-4, with TRBD1 matching over 9 bases. In germline, CDR1 is MDHEN, CDR2 SYDVKM. Unmatched junction bases numbered 4, after V lost 6 bases and J lost 2 bases. The CDR3 is 15 residues long. CDR3 bases: TGTGCCAGCAGAGAACAGGGGGCCACTAATGAAAAACTGTTTTTT. Protein sequence: CASREQGATNEKLFF.

J is TRBJ2-7 and V is TRBV6-5; 7 nucleotides agree with TRBD1. J lost 5 bases, V lost 0 bases, and 7 bases had no gene match. The germline CDR1 and CDR2 sequences are MNHEY and SVGAGI. This CDR3 spans 15 amino acids. CDR3 bases: TGTGCCAGCAGTTACTCTAATCCTCAGGGGGACGAGCAGTACTTC. It codes for CASSYSNPQGDEQYF.

The chain carries TRBV29-1 and TRBJ2-6, with TRBD1 as a possible D gene (5 bases). Trimming took 6 bases from V and 0 from J, leaving 9 bases between them. The CDR3 sequence is 14 residues long. The V gene's germline CDR1 is SQVTM and CDR2 ANQGSEA. CDR3 residues: CSVVDSSGANVLTF. CDR3 coding DNA: TGCAGCGTCGTCGACAGCTCTGGGGCCAACGTCCTGACTTTC.

The V and J genes are TRBV4-1 and TRBJ1-2; 7 nucleotides align to TRBD1. J was trimmed by 4 bases and V by 1 base; bases with no gene match: 0. Germline V gene lookup returns CDR1 MGHRA and CDR2 YSYEKL. The CDR3 has 13 residues. CDR3 bases: TGCGCCAGCAGCCAAGCAGGGGGCTATGGCTACACCTTC. Its protein product is CASSQAGGYGYTF.

This chain joins TRBV30 and TRBJ1-6, with TRBD1 identical over 10 bases. This CDR3 spans 14 amino acids. Trimming removed 4 bases from V and 9 bases from J; junction bases left unmatched: 6. Germline CDR1 and CDR2: GTSNPN and SVGIG (reference sequence). CDR3 bases: TGTGCCTGGATGGGGACAGGGGTTATTTCACCCCTCCACTTT. It is translated as CAWMGTGVISPLHF.

This clone was seen a few times. This chain uses TRBV6-5 with TRBJ2-2, with D possibly matching TRBD2 (6 bases). Germline V gene lookup returns CDR1 MNHEY and CDR2 SVGAGI. The CDR3 contains 14 residues. Trimming removed 7 bases from V and 0 bases from J, with 9 bases in between. CDR3 sequence (DNA): TGTGCCAGCATTAGGAGGGCGAACACCGGGGAGCTGTTTTTT. Its translation is CASIRRANTGELFF.

The V and J genes are TRBV2 and TRBJ1-6; D perhaps matches TRBD1 (6 bases). Germline CDR1 SNHLY, CDR2 FYNNEI. The V gene lost 1 base and the J gene lost 7 bases, with 14 bases spanning the gap. This CDR3 has 16 amino acids. The DNA of the CDR3 is TGTGCCAGCAGTGAAGGGGGGGGGACACTGAATTCACCCCTCCACTTT. Residues: CASSEGGGTLNSPLHF.

The chain links TRBV5-1 to TRBJ1-2, with D perhaps TRBD1 (6 bases). V lost 4 bases and J lost 2, with 15 bases in between. There are 15 residues in the CDR3. Germline-derived CDR1 and CDR2 are SGHRS and YFSETQ. The CDR3 nucleotides are TGCGCCAGCAGCCCGACAGGAGGTTCCAACTATGGCTACACCTTC. Amino acids: CASSPTGGSNYGYTF.

This chain links TRBV18 with TRBJ2-3; D is ambiguous. The length of the CDR3 is 14 residues. Trimming removed 3 bases from V and 6 bases from J, with 13 bases in between. CDR1 is KGHSH, CDR2 LQKENI, per germline. CDR3 region: CASSPQASADTQYF. DNA of the CDR3: TGTGCCAGCTCACCCCAGGCGAGTGCTGATACGCAGTATTTT.

The chain couples TRBV4-1 to TRBJ1-4; D is ambiguous. The CDR3 has 17 amino acids. The V gene's germline CDR1 is MGHRA and CDR2 YSYEKL. V lost 4 bases and J lost 14, with 29 bases in between. The chain's CDR3 is CASSPSGGLRAPSVLFF. As DNA, the CDR3 is TGCGCCAGCAGCCCAAGTGGAGGTTTAAGGGCCCCCAGCGTGCTGTTTTTT.

This clone was seen only once. The DNA for the CDR3 is TGTGCCAGCAGTATACCGGGACAGGGGAATCAGCCCCAGCATTTT. Protein: CASSIPGQGNQPQHF. V usage is TRBV6-2 or TRBV6-3 and J usage is TRBJ1-5, with TRBD1 matching over 10 bases. CDR3 length: 15 amino acids. Trimming cost V 5 bases and J 4 bases; bases outside gene matches: 5. Germline CDR1 and CDR2: MNHEY and SVGEGT.

This chain joins TRBV20-1 and TRBJ2-3; TRBD1 agrees at 7 bases. CDR1 and CDR2 (germline): DFQATT, SNEGSKA (reference sequence). V shed 3 bases and J 0 bases; nucleotides not matched to a gene: 6. The CDR3 has 15 residues. The CDR3: CSASKGAISTDTQYF. The CDR3 DNA reads as TGCAGTGCTAGTAAGGGGGCTATCAGCACAGATACGCAGTATTTT.

The chain is built from TRBV10-3 and TRBJ1-4, with 7 bases fitting TRBD1. The CDR3 sequence is 14 residues long. CDR1 and CDR2 (germline): ENHRY, SYGVKD. V lost 10 bases, J lost 3 bases, and 8 bases stayed unmatched. The DNA of the CDR3 is TGTGCCACACGTCCGACAGGGCCTAATGAAAAACTGTTTTTT. Translated: CATRPTGPNEKLFF.